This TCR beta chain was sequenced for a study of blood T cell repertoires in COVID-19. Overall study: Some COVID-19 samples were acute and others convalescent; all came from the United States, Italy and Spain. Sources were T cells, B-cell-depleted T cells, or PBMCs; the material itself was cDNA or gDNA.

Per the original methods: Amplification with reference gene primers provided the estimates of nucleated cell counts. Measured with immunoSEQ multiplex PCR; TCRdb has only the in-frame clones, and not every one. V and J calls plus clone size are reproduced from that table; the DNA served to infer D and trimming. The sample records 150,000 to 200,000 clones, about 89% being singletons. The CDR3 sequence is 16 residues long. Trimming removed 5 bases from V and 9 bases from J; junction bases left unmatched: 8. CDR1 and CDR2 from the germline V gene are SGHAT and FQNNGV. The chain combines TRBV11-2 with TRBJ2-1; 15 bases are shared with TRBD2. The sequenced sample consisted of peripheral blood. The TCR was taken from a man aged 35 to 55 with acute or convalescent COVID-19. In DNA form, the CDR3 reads TGTGCCAGCAGCCCTGGGACTAGCGGGGGGTCAGGTGAGCAGTTCTTC. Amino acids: CASSPGTSGGSGEQFF.